This T cell receptor (beta chain) emerged from a study of T cells after yellow fever vaccination. Findings and caveats of the study: One caveat is that FACS-sorted repertoires could contain abundant clonotypes contaminating from the bulk population. Boosting was followed by the reappearance of most primary-vaccination clones (approximately 95% CD4, about 90% CD8). Only a minor proportion of clonotypes was detected across both CD4 and CD8 compartments.

In germline, CDR1 is MNHEY, CDR2 SMNVEV (reference sequence). The CDR3 is 13 residues long. Trimming cost V 2 bases and J 3 bases, with 8 bases left between them. Template switching with 5'RACE generated the TCR cDNA and added a universal primer site and UMIs. TCRdb ran MiXCR on the 5' RACE reads and lists one entry per CDR3 protein. The sample includes hundreds of thousands of distinct CDR3 sequences, around 19% of them seen just once. About this clonotype itself: The target antigen is unknown.

J is TRBJ2-7 and V is TRBV27; D remains unclear. This receptor was taken from a man between 18 and 35 years old who received the YFV17D yellow fever vaccine. This material consisted of PBMCs, taken before the yellow fever booster vaccination. The CDR3 sequence: CASSLALGYEQYF. The CDR3 DNA reads TGTGCCAGCAGTTTAGCCTTGGGCTACGAGCAGTACTTC.